The 5 T cell receptor beta chains below were found in one sample sequenced in a study of beta chain features in type 1 diabetes. Expressed TCRB transcripts were sequenced, since all the RNA that had been isolated was reverse transcribed. TCRdb keeps only in-frame clones here, not all; method: immunoSEQ multiplex PCR. Of around 160,000 clones listed, around 51% are singletons. The source material was Tregs from blood. These receptors came from a man in his late teens or twenties in good health.

J is TRBJ2-1 and V is TRBV30; a possible D gene is TRBD2 (5 bases). The CDR3 length is 14 residues. The V end lost 2 bases, the J end lost 3 bases, and 11 bases lay between the germline ends. Germline V gene lookup returns CDR1 GTSNPN and CDR2 SVGIG (reference sequence). The CDR3 loop is CAWSYSRGYNEQFF. As DNA, the CDR3 is TGTGCCTGGAGTTATAGCCGGGGCTACAATGAGCAGTTCTTC.

The rearrangement links TRBV5-1 to TRBJ2-3, with 11 bases lining up with TRBD2. V trimming: 3 bases; J trimming: 6 bases; junction bases outside the gene matches: 6. CDR3 length equals 15 residues. The V gene's germline CDR1 is SGHRS and CDR2 YFSETQ. The CDR3 spells CASSSSGTSGDTQYF. The CDR3 nucleotides are TGCGCCAGCAGCTCCTCCGGGACTAGCGGCGATACGCAGTATTTT.

The table lists this clone with a few counts. The chain carries TRBV7-9 and TRBJ2-1; tentatively, D is TRBD1 (6 bases). This CDR3 is built from 18 residues. Looked up from germline, CDR1 is SEHNR and CDR2 is FQNEAQ (reference sequence). V lost 1 base, J lost 6 bases, and 22 bases lay in between. In DNA form, the CDR3 reads TGTGCCAGCAGCTTAGGTTTTGCGTCGCAGGGGAGAGGCAATGAGCAGTTCTTC. Translated, it gives CASSLGFASQGRGNEQFF.

There are a few counts of this clone. V gene TRBV28 combines with J gene TRBJ1-2; TRBD1 agrees at 10 bases. The CDR3 runs 13 residues. Germline CDR1 MDHEN, CDR2 SYDVKM. Germline trimming cut 5 bases from V and 8 bases from J; bases unmatched to any gene: 5. For the CDR3, the DNA is TGTGCCAGCAGTCGGGGGACAGGGGACGGCTACACCTTC. Protein product: CASSRGTGDGYTF.

The chain links TRBV5-4 to TRBJ2-2, with 10 nucleotides matching TRBD1. This CDR3 has 16 amino acids. J gave up 5 bases and V 0 bases, and 4 bases lay outside the gene matches. Germline CDR1 is SGHNT and CDR2 is YYREEE (reference sequence). The CDR3, as DNA: TGTGCCAGCAGCTTGGCGGGACAGGGGAGGACCGGGGAGCTGTTTTTT. Translated: CASSLAGQGRTGELFF.